Listed below are T cell receptor beta chains from one sample, sequenced in a study of blood T cell repertoires in COVID-19. The table came from immunoSEQ multiplex PCR; TCRdb's copy has only in-frame clones and leaves some out. Among more than 110,000 clones listed, around 89% were seen once. Sequencing was carried out using peripheral blood. These receptors originate from a woman of 80 years or more with acute or convalescent COVID-19. CDR3s include the opening cysteine and the closing phenylalanine or tryptophan. D genes are given only for firm matches. Some rows mark clone size as missing; the rest say once, few, many or name a class of expanded clone.

TRBV6-6	-	TRBJ2-1	-	TGTGCCAGCAGTTACCTTGAGGTCTCCTACAATGAGCAGTTCTTC	CASSYLEVSYNEQFF
TRBV5-1	-	TRBJ2-7	-	TGCGCCAGCAGCTTGGTTCAGGCGTCCTACGAGCAGTACTTC	CASSLVQASYEQYF
TRBV5-1	-	TRBJ2-1	-	TGCGCCAGCAGCTCCGGACAAAGCTCCTACAATGAGCAGTTCTTC	CASSSGQSSYNEQFF
TRBV24-1	-	TRBJ2-2	TRBD1	TGTGCCACCAGTGATCAGAGGGGGCAGGGAGCCACCGGGGAGCTGTTTTTT	CATSDQRGQGATGELFF
TRBV7-3	-	TRBJ2-1	-	TGTGCCAGCAGCTCCTTCGCAGGAGAGCAGTTCTTC	CASSSFAGEQFF
TRBV5-1	-	TRBJ2-1	-	TGCGCCAGCAGCGGCAGGGTTCGCTCCTACAATGAGCAGTTCTTC	CASSGRVRSYNEQFF
TRBV4-2	-	TRBJ2-7	-	TGTGCCAGCAGCCAAGAGGTTGGAGGGACCTACGAGCAGTACTTC	CASSQEVGGTYEQYF
TRBV9	once	TRBJ1-3	-	TGTGCCAGCAGCGTAGCTTCGGGGATTGGTGGAAACACCATATATTTT	CASSVASGIGGNTIYF
TRBV7-3	-	TRBJ2-2	TRBD1	TGTGCCAGCAGCTTCACCGGGACAGGGGGTTGGACCGGGGAGCTGTTTTTT	CASSFTGTGGWTGELFF
TRBV7-2	-	TRBJ2-1	-	TGTGCCAGCAGCTTATCAGGCCCGAGCTCCTACAATGAGCAGTTCTTC	CASSLSGPSSYNEQFF
TRBV2	-	TRBJ1-1	TRBD1	TGTGCCAGCGAGCGCGGGACAGGGTCCTCAGCTTTCTTT	CASERGTGSSAFF
TRBV5-1	-	TRBJ1-1	-	TGCGCCAGCAGCTCGACGGGTATGAACACTGAAGCTTTCTTT	CASSSTGMNTEAFF
TRBV13	-	TRBJ1-3	-	TGTGCCAGCAGCTTATATGGGCTCTCTGGAAACACCATATATTTT	CASSLYGLSGNTIYF
TRBV6-2/TRBV6-3	-	TRBJ1-2	TRBD1	TGTGCCAGCAGTTATTCTCGGACAGGGGATGGCTACACCTTC	CASSYSRTGDGYTF
TRBV7-3	-	TRBJ2-7	-	TGTGCCAGCAGCTTAGGTACAGGTACCTACGAGCAGTACTTC	CASSLGTGTYEQYF
TRBV4-1	-	TRBJ2-2	-	TGCGCCAGCAGCCAACCCCTAGTTGGCACCGGGGAGCTGTTTTTT	CASSQPLVGTGELFF
TRBV30	-	TRBJ1-2	-	TGCCGAACCGGGACACCCGGAGAGAGTGACACGGATGGCTACACCTTC	CRTGTPGESDTDGYTF
TRBV19	-	TRBJ2-7	-	TGTGCCAGTAGAAGAGGAGGGGCCTACGAGCAGTACTTC	CASRRGGAYEQYF
TRBV5-1	-	TRBJ2-2	TRBD2	TGCGCCAGCTCGGGACTAGCGGGGAAAACCGGGGAGCTGTTTTTT	CASSGLAGKTGELFF
TRBV6-6	-	TRBJ2-2	TRBD1	TGTGCCAGCAGTTCGCGACAGGGGGTCGGGGAGCTGTTTTTT	CASSSRQGVGELFF
TRBV27	-	TRBJ1-5	-	TGTGCCAGCAGTTTCGGCGGCCATAGTCCCCAGCATTTT	CASSFGGHSPQHF
TRBV19	-	TRBJ2-5	TRBD2	TGTGCCAGTAGAGAGCGGGGGTACCAAGAGACCCAGTACTTC	CASRERGYQETQYF
TRBV6-5	-	TRBJ1-6	-	TGTGCCAGCTCTGAACAGGGTCAATCACCCCTCCACTTT	CASSEQGQSPLHF
TRBV7-9	-	TRBJ1-4	-	TGTGCCAGCAGCTTTCAGGGAACTAATGAAAAACTGTTTTTT	CASSFQGTNEKLFF
TRBV6-1	-	TRBJ2-7	-	TGTGCCAGCAGTGGTCTACTTAGGACTGAAAGCTCCTACGAGCAGTACTTC	CASSGLLRTESSYEQYF
TRBV19	-	TRBJ1-2	TRBD1	TGTGCCAGTATTGGACAGGGAAAAGGCTATGGCTACACCTTC	CASIGQGKGYGYTF
TRBV7-8	-	TRBJ1-1	-	TGTGCCAGCAGCTTAGTCAGTTTGAACACTGAAGCTTTCTTT	CASSLVSLNTEAFF
TRBV6-2/TRBV6-3	-	TRBJ2-5	TRBD2	TGTGCCAGCAGTTCCCCCCGACTAGCGGATCAAGAGACCCAGTACTTC	CASSSPRLADQETQYF
TRBV18	-	TRBJ1-6	TRBD1	TGTGCCAGCTCACCCCGGACAGACAGGGGGAATTCACCCCTCCACTTT	CASSPRTDRGNSPLHF
TRBV11-2	-	TRBJ1-5	-	TGTGCCAGCAGCTTAGACGGGGTTCAGCCCCAGCATTTT	CASSLDGVQPQHF
TRBV28	-	TRBJ1-2	TRBD1	TGTGCCAGCAGTGGACAGGGAGGCGGCTACACCTTC	CASSGQGGGYTF
TRBV30	few	TRBJ1-5	-	TGTGCCTGGGGTGGGGGGAATCAGCCCCAGCATTTT	CAWGGGNQPQHF
TRBV11-1	few	TRBJ2-5	-	TGTGCCAGCAGCCTCGGGACTGGAGGACCCCAAGAGACCCAGTACTTC	CASSLGTGGPQETQYF